Below, 5 T cell receptor beta chains from the same sample are listed, as sequenced in a study of beta chain features in type 1 diabetes. Study-wide points: TCRB CDR3s were moderately but significantly shorter in Type 1 diabetes patients in all four CD4+ subsets.

The isolated RNA, all of it, was reverse transcribed, so expressed TCRB transcripts were what got sequenced. Libraries were prepared by immunoSEQ multiplex PCR; TCRdb keeps only in-frame clonotypes and omits some of them. The sample lists approximately 270,000 clones; roughly 13% were seen once. For these receptors, no antigen is known. Sequencing was carried out using naive CD4+ T cells from blood. These receptors originate from a man younger than 40 with type 1 diabetes.

This clone came up a few times. This chain links TRBV28 with TRBJ1-2; no definite D call. V lost 4 bases to trimming and J lost 3 bases, with 6 bases between them. This CDR3 spans 12 amino acids. Germline lookup yields CDR1 MDHEN and CDR2 SYDVKM. The CDR3 bases are TGTGCCAGCAGTTCCCCGGACTATGGCTACACCTTC. Translated: CASSSPDYGYTF.

The chain links TRBV28 to TRBJ1-2, with no clear D. V was cut by 11 bases and J by 0 bases, with 13 bases left in between. Germline V gene data show CDR1 as MDHEN and CDR2 as SYDVKM. The CDR3 is 13 amino acids. The DNA for the CDR3 is TGTGCCCTCCAACAGAGAGCTAACTATGGCTACACCTTC. It translates to CALQQRANYGYTF.

This rearrangement joins TRBV29-1 to TRBJ1-4; 11 bases are shared with TRBD1. Germline values: CDR1 SQVTM, CDR2 ANQGSEA. V shed 6 bases and J 6 bases; nucleotides not matched to a gene: 6. This CDR3 comprises 14 residues. In nucleotides, the CDR3 is TGCAGCGTCGCCGGGACAGGGGGATATGAAAAACTGTTTTTT. Amino acid sequence: CSVAGTGGYEKLFF.

The chain has TRBV29-1 and TRBJ1-2, with TRBD1 matching 10 bases. The CDR3 loop spans 14 amino acids. Germline trimming cut 6 bases from V and 0 bases from J; bases unmatched to any gene: 4. The germline V gene encodes CDR1 SQVTM and CDR2 ANQGSEA. Here the CDR3 reads CSVGTGATNYGYTF. CDR3 coding DNA: TGCAGCGTGGGGACAGGGGCGACTAACTATGGCTACACCTTC. The whole variable domain, filled in from reference TRBV29-1 and TRBJ1-2, reads SAVISQKPSRDICQRGTSLTIQCQVDSQVTMMFWYRQQPGQSLTLIATANQGSEATYESGFVIDKFPISRPNLTFSTLTVSNMSPEDSSIYLCSVGTGATNYGYTFGSGTRLTVV.

CDR3 loop: CASSLARLAGEQYF. CDR3 bases: TGTGCCAGCAGCTTAGCGCGGCTAGCGGGGGAGCAGTACTTC. This chain joins TRBV7-2 and TRBJ2-7; 9 bases align to TRBD2. The junction had 4 bases not matched to a gene; V was cut back by 0 bases and J by 7 bases. The CDR3 totals 14 residues. Germline lookup yields CDR1 SGHTA and CDR2 FQGNSA.